One and the same sample provided the 11 T cell receptor beta chains below, sequenced in a study of technical replicates of blood from a few donors. Clones were sequenced by immunoSEQ multiplex PCR, and TCRdb holds only the in-frame ones, with some missing. The sample lists about 83,000 clones; more than 80% were seen once. The sequencing sample was made of T cells isolated from PBMCs. The source of these receptors is a human donor in good health.

CDR3 DNA: TGTGCCAGCAGCACCCGGACAGGGGGCATATCCTACGAGCAGTACTTC. It codes for CASSTRTGGISYEQYF. V is TRBV5-6 and J is TRBJ2-7; 11 bases are shared with TRBD1. The CDR3 loop spans 16 amino acids. Trimming cost V 4 bases and J 1 base; bases outside gene matches: 7. The V gene's germline CDR1 is SGHDT and CDR2 YYEEEE.

This clone was recorded a few times. The chain joins TRBV19 to TRBJ1-4; D is uncertain. Germline lookup yields CDR1 LNHDA and CDR2 SQIVND (reference sequence). With 1 base removed from V and 9 bases from J, the gap between germline ends came to 9 bases. The CDR3 runs 13 residues. The CDR3: CASSIVPVQKLFF. CDR3 bases: TGTGCCAGTAGTATAGTCCCGGTACAAAAACTGTTTTTT.

In this sample, this clone turned up once. V usage is TRBV6-1 and J usage is TRBJ1-2; D perhaps matches TRBD1 (6 bases). The V and J ends lost 0 bases and 8 bases respectively, with 28 bases between them. The germline V gene has CDR1 MNHNS and CDR2 SASEGT. The CDR3 has 19 amino acids. The chain's CDR3 is CASSEAAGVWGRTKYGYTF. DNA of the CDR3: TGTGCCAGCAGTGAAGCGGCGGGGGTATGGGGGCGGACGAAGTACGGCTACACCTTC.

This chain joins TRBV11-2 and TRBJ2-1, with D tentatively TRBD2 (6 bases). The germline CDR1 and CDR2 sequences are SGHAT and FQNNGV. Trimming pared 2 bases from V and 5 bases from J, leaving 13 bases between. This CDR3 is 15 amino acids long. In DNA, the CDR3 is TGTGCCAGCAGCTTAATCTCCCTAGCGAACAATGAGCAGTTCTTC. Amino acids: CASSLISLANNEQFF. Combining the CDR3 with reference TRBV11-2 and TRBJ2-1 gives the whole variable domain EAGVAQSPRYKIIEKRQSVAFWCNPISGHATLYWYQQILGQGPKLLIQFQNNGVVDDSQLPKDRFSAERLKGVDSTLKIQPAKLEDSAVYLCASSLISLANNEQFFGPGTRLTVL.

The V gene is TRBV6-1, the J gene TRBJ2-7; 7 bases map to TRBD2. Looked up from germline, CDR1 is MNHNS and CDR2 is SASEGT. The ends lost 4 bases at V and 3 bases at J; junction bases unmatched: 6. This CDR3 spans 14 amino acids. CDR3 nucleotide sequence: TGTGCCAGCAGTGCCGGGGGGAACGTCTACGAGCAGTACTTC. It codes for CASSAGGNVYEQYF.

This sequence joins TRBV4-2 and TRBJ2-7; D may be TRBD2 (5 bases). Trimming cost V 0 bases and J 0 bases, with 9 bases left between them. This CDR3 has 15 amino acids. CDR1 and CDR2 (germline): LGHNA, YNFKEQ. CDR3 protein: CASSQDLGSSYEQYF. CDR3 in DNA: TGTGCCAGCAGCCAAGATTTGGGGAGCTCCTACGAGCAGTACTTC.

This clone has a handful of counts. J is TRBJ1-1 and V is TRBV14, with 9 bases lining up with TRBD1. CDR1 and CDR2 (germline): SGHDN, FVKESK. This CDR3 is 14 amino acids long. Trimming at V came to 3 bases and at J to 9 bases, leaving 8 bases not matched to a gene. The CDR3 region has the DNA TGTGCCAGCAGCCAGCGCGGGACAGGGAAACAAGCTTTCTTT. Translated, it gives CASSQRGTGKQAFF.

The chain uses TRBV5-1 and TRBJ1-1, with TRBD1 matching over 7 bases. The CDR3 extends over 15 amino acids. Germline V gene lookup returns CDR1 SGHRS and CDR2 YFSETQ. V lost 0 bases and J lost 10; bases outside the gene matches: 12. CDR3 protein: CASSLETPNTGVAFF. As DNA, the CDR3 is TGCGCCAGCAGCTTGGAAACCCCCAACACAGGGGTAGCTTTCTTT.

This chain connects TRBV9 to TRBJ1-2, with D possibly TRBD1 on 6 matching bases. Germline CDR1 is SGDLS and CDR2 is YYNGEE. The V end was cut by 3 bases, the J end by 4 bases, with 13 bases between. This CDR3 contains 14 residues. The CDR3 sequence is CASSEGGFGYGYTF. CDR3 DNA sequence: TGTGCCAGCAGCGAGGGGGGGTTCGGCTATGGCTACACCTTC.

The chain joins TRBV4-1 to TRBJ2-1; the match to TRBD1 covers 10 bases. The CDR3 consists of 16 residues. Germline-derived CDR1 and CDR2 are MGHRA and YSYEKL. J lost 2 bases, V lost 4 bases, and 5 bases had no gene match. DNA of the CDR3: TGCGCCAGCAGCCTTCAAGGGACAGGGGCCTACAATGAGCAGTTCTTC. Translated, it gives CASSLQGTGAYNEQFF.

This chain connects TRBV7-2 to TRBJ2-2, with TRBD2 matching 8 bases. CDR1 and CDR2 from the germline V gene are SGHTA and FQGNSA. The V gene end was trimmed by 3 bases and the J gene end by 8 bases; junction bases not matched to a gene: 5. The CDR3 has 14 residues. Here the CDR3 DNA reads TGTGCCAGCAGCTTCCGGACTAGCATGGGGGAGCTGTTTTTT. Protein product: CASSFRTSMGELFF.